The 5 T cell receptor beta chains presented below share a single source sample, sequenced in a study of T cells in Graves' hyperthyroidism and ophthalmopathy. Authors of the study amplified TCR beta CDR3 regions from RNA transcripts. The TCR CDR3 first-round RT-PCR relied on the HTBI primer set. TCRdb fed the multiplex PCR reads into MiXCR, producing one record per CDR3 protein. The sample has about 640,000 distinct CDR3 sequences, nearly 45% seen once. Sequencing was performed on peripheral blood or thyroid tissue (not recorded which). These receptors originate from an adult man with Graves' disease, either hyperthyroidism or ophthalmopathy (not recorded which).

This sequence joins TRBV10-3 and TRBJ2-2, with a possible D match to TRBD2 (6 bases). There are 15 residues in the CDR3. Trimming cost V 6 bases and J 7 bases, with 18 bases left between them. Germline values: CDR1 ENHRY, CDR2 SYGVKD. CDR3 region: CAIRPQAAGGGELFF. The CDR3 DNA reads as TGTGCCATCAGGCCCCAAGCAGCGGGCGGCGGGGAGCTGTTTTTT.

This sequence joins TRBV7-2 and TRBJ1-5; maybe TRBD1 (5 bases). From germline, CDR1 is SGHTA and CDR2 FQGNSA. V gave up 1 base and J gave up 14 bases, with 18 bases separating them. This CDR3 has 14 residues. DNA of the CDR3: TGTGCCAGCAGCTTAGAGGGGCAGGGTCTCTACGAGCATTTT. Protein: CASSLEGQGLYEHF.

This chain joins TRBV29-1 and TRBJ1-2; 7 bases fit TRBD1. The ends lost 7 bases at V and 4 bases at J; junction bases unmatched: 9. Germline-derived CDR1 and CDR2 are SQVTM and ANQGSEA. This CDR3 comprises 13 residues. In DNA, the CDR3 is TGCAGCGAGACGACAGGGTTTGGCTATGGCTACACCTTC. Residues: CSETTGFGYGYTF.

This clonotype was counted only a few times. The J gene is TRBJ2-2, the V gene TRBV7-3, with 13 bases matching TRBD2. Per the germline V gene, CDR1 is SGHTA and CDR2 is FQGTGA. The CDR3 is 18 amino acids. The ends lost 5 bases at V and 3 bases at J; junction bases unmatched: 9. The CDR3 reads CASSPRGLAGVDTGELFF. The CDR3 DNA follows: TGTGCCAGCAGCCCACGAGGACTAGCGGGAGTGGACACCGGGGAGCTGTTTTTT.

The chain links TRBV12-3 or TRBV12-4 to TRBJ1-1, with 7 bases identical to TRBD1. The CDR3 length is 15 residues. The trim removed 6 bases at V and 10 bases at J, leaving 17 bases unmatched. The CDR3 sequence: CASSPSRTGLIRAFF. DNA of the CDR3: TGTGCCAGCAGCCCCTCGCGGACAGGTCTGATTCGAGCTTTCTTT.